The 2 T cell receptor beta chains reported below all come from one sample, sequenced in a study of blood T cell repertoires in COVID-19. The data were produced by immunoSEQ multiplex PCR, yet TCRdb's version contains in-frame clones alone and is incomplete. Among around 270,000 clones listed, 75% to 90% were seen once. Sequencing was performed on PBMCs or T cells enriched from blood (not recorded which). These receptors originate from a woman aged 40 to 50 who had been exposed to COVID-19.

V usage is TRBV30 and J usage is TRBJ2-5, with D perhaps matching TRBD2 (6 bases). Germline values: CDR1 GTSNPN, CDR2 SVGIG (reference sequence). This CDR3 spans 13 amino acids. V was shortened by 3 bases and J by 7 bases, with 15 bases between the two germline ends. The CDR3 sequence: CAWSPLYGGTQYF. CDR3 in DNA: TGTGCCTGGAGCCCCCTATACGGGGGGACCCAGTACTTC.

The genes are TRBV15 and TRBJ2-7; maybe TRBD1 (6 bases). The germline gives CDR1 LNHNV, CDR2 YYDKDF (reference sequence). The CDR3 contains 15 residues. V was trimmed by 3 bases and J by 2 bases, leaving 14 bases between them. CDR3 protein: CATSRDSLKTYEQYF. The CDR3 DNA reads TGTGCCACCAGCAGGGACAGCCTAAAAACCTACGAGCAGTACTTC.